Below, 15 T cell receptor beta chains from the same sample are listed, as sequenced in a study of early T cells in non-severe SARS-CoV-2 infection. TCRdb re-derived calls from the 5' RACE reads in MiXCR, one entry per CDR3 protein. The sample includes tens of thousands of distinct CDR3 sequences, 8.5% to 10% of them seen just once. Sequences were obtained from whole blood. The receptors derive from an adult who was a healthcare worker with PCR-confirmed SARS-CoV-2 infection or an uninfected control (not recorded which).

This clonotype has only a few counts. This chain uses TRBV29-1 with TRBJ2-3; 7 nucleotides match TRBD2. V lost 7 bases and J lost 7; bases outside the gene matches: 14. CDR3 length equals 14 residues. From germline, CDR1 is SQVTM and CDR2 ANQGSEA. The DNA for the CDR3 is TGCAGCGCCGAAGGCGGGAGTGCAAGGTATACGCAGTATTTT. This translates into CSAEGGSARYTQYF.

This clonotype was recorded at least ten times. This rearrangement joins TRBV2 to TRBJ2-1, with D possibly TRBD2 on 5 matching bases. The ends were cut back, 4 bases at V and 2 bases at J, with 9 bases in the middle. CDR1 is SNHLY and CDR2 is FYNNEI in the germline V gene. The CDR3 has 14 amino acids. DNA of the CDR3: TGTGCCAGCAGTGCGGGGAGTACCTACAATGAGCAGTTCTTC. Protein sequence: CASSAGSTYNEQFF.

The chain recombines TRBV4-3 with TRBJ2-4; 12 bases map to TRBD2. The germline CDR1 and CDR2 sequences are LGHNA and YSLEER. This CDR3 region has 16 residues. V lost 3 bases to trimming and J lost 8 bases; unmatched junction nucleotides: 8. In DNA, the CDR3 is TGCGCCAGCAGCCAGGAAAGAACTAGCGGGAGGTACATTCAGTACTTC. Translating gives CASSQERTSGRYIQYF.

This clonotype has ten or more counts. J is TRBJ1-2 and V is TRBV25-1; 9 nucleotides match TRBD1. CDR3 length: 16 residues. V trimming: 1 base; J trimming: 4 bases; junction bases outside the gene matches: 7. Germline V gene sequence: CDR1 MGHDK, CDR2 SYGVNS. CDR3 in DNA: TGTGCCAGCAGTGAATTGGGCTCACAGGGGGCCTATGGCTACACCTTC. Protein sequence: CASSELGSQGAYGYTF.

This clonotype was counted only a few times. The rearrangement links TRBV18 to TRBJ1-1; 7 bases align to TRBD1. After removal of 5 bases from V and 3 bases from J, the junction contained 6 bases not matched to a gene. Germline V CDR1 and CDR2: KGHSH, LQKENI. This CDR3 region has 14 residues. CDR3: CASSVGGPYTEAFF. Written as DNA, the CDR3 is TGTGCCAGCTCAGTAGGGGGCCCCTACACTGAAGCTTTCTTT.

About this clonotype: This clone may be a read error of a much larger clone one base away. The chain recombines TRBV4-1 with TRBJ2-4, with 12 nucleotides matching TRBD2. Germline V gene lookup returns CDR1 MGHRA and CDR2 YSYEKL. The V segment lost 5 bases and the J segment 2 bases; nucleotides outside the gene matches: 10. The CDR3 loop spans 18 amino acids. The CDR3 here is CASSVLTSGRMTKNIQYF. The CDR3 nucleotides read TGCGCCAGCAGCGTACTCACTAGCGGGAGGATGACCAAAAACATTCAGTACTTC.

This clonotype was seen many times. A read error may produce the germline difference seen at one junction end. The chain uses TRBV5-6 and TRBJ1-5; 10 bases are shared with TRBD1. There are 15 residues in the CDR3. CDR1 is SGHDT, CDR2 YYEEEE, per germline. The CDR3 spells CASSFSTGGNQSQHF. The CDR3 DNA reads TGTGCCAGCAGCTTTTCGACAGGGGGCAATCAGTCCCAGCATTTT.

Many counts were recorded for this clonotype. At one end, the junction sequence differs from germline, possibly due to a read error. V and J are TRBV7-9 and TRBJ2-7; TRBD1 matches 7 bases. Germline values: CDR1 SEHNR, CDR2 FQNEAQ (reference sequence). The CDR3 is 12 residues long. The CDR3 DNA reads TGTGCCAGCAGCCCCGGACAGGTAGGGGTCCGTTTC. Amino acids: CASSPGQVGVRF.

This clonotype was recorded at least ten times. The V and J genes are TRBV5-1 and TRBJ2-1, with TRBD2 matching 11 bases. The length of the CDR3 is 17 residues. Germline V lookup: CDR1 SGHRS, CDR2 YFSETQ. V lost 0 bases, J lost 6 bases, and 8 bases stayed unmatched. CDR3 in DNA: TGCGCCAGCAGCTTGGTACCCGGGACTAGCGGAGCCAATGAGCAGTTCTTC. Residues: CASSLVPGTSGANEQFF.

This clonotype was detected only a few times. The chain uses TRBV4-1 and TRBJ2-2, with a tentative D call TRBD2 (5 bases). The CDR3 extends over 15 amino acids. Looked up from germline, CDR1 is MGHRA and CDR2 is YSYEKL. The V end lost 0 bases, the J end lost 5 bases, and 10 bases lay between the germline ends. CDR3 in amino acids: CASSQEGAVTGELFF. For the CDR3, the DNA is TGCGCCAGCAGCCAAGAAGGAGCGGTTACCGGGGAGCTGTTTTTT.

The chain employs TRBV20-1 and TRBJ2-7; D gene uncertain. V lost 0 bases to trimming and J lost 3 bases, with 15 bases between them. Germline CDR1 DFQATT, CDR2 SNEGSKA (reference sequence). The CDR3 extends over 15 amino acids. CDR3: CSARDLGGLFYEQYF. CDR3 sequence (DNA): TGCAGTGCTAGAGATCTGGGTGGGCTCTTCTACGAGCAGTACTTC.

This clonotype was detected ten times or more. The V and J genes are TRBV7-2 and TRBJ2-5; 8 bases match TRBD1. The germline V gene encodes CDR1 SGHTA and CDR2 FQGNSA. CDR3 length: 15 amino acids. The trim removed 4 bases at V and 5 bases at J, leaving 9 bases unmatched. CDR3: CASSSEGQGAETQYF. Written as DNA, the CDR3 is TGTGCCAGCAGCTCAGAAGGACAGGGCGCGGAGACCCAGTACTTC.

DNA for the CDR3: TGTGCCAGCAGTGAAGAGGGGGCGATCTACAATGAGCAGTTCTTC. Translated: CASSEEGAIYNEQFF. The chain joins TRBV2 to TRBJ2-1; TRBD1 aligns across 7 bases. Trimming took 1 base from V and 3 from J; bases not matched to a gene: 3. The CDR3 spans 15 residues. Germline CDR1 SNHLY, CDR2 FYNNEI.

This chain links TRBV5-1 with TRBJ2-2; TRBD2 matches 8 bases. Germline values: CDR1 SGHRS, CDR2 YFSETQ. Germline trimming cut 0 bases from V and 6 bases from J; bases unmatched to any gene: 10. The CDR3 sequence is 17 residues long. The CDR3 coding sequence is TGCGCCAGCAGCTTGGGGTATGAAGCGGGAGATGCCGGGGAGCTGTTTTTT. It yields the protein CASSLGYEAGDAGELFF.

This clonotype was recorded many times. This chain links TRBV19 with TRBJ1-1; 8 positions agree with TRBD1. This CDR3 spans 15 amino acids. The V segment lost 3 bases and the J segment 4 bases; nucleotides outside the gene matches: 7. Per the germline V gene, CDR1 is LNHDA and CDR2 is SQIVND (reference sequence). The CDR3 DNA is TGTGCCAGTAGTATCCAGGGGGCGGTCGGCACTGAAGCTTTCTTT. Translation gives CASSIQGAVGTEAFF.